This T cell receptor beta chain was captured in a study of blood T cells in healthy people across ages. V dropped 3 bases and J dropped 6 bases, with 11 bases sitting between them. This CDR3 has 13 amino acids. The germline CDR1 and CDR2 sequences are SEHNR and FQNEAQ (reference sequence). A sample-barcoded 5' primer and a J-beta primer mix were used in a second PCR of about 6 to 12 cycles. TCRdb redid the calling of the 5' RACE reads with MiXCR, one entry per CDR3 protein. This sample has hundreds of thousands of distinct CDR3 sequences, with around 50% found just once. The sample consisted of blood. The receptor was isolated from a man in his forties in good health. V and J are TRBV7-9 and TRBJ1-2; D call uncertain. Written as DNA, the CDR3 is TGTGCCAGCAGCTTCAGACATAGCAATGGCTACACCTTC. It translates to CASSFRHSNGYTF.